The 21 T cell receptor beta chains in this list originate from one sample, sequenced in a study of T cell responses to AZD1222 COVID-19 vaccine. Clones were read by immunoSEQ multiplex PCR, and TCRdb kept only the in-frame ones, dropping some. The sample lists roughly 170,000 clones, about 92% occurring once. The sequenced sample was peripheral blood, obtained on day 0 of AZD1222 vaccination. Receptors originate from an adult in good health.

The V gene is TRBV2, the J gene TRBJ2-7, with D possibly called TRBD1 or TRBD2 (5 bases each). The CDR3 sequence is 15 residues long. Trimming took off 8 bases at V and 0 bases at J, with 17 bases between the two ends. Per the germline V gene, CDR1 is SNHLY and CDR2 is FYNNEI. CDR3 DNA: TGTGCCAGCGGTGGCACTAAGGGACCCTCCTACGAGCAGTACTTC. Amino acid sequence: CASGGTKGPSYEQYF.

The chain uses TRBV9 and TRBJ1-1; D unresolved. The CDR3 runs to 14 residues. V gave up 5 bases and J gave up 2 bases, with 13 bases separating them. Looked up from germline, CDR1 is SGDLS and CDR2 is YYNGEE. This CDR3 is CASRPGIRNTEAFF. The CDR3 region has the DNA TGTGCCAGCAGACCGGGGATTCGAAACACTGAAGCTTTCTTT.

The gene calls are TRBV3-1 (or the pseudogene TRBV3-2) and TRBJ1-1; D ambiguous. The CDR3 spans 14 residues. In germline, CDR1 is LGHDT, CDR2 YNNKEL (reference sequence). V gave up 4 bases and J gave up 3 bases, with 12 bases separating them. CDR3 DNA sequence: TGTGCCAGCAGCCCGCGGAGGGCCTACACTGAAGCTTTCTTT. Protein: CASSPRRAYTEAFF.

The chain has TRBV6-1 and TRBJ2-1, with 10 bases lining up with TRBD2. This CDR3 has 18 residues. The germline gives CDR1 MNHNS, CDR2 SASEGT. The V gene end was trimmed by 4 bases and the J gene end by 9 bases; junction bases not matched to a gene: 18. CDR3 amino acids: CASSVQDWGAGGQSEQFF. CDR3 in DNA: TGTGCCAGCAGTGTGCAAGATTGGGGAGCGGGGGGGCAGAGTGAGCAGTTCTTC.

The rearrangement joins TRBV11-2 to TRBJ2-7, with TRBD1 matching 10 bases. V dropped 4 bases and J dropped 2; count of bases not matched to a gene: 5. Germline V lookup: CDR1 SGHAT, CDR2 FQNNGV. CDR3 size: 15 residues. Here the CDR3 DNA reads TGTGCCAGCAGCTCCGGGACAGGGGACCCCTACGAGCAGTACTTC. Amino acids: CASSSGTGDPYEQYF.

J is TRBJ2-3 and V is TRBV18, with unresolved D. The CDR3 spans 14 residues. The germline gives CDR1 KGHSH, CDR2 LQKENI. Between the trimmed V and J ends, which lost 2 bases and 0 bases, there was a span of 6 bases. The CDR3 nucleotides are TGTGCCAGCTCACCAGACTTTAGCACAGATACGCAGTATTTT. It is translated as CASSPDFSTDTQYF.

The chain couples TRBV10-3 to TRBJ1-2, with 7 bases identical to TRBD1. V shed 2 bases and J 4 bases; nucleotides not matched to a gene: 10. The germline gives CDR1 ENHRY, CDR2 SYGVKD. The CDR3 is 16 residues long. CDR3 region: CAISEVPDRQPYGYTF. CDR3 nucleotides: TGTGCCATCAGTGAGGTTCCGGACAGGCAGCCCTATGGCTACACCTTC.

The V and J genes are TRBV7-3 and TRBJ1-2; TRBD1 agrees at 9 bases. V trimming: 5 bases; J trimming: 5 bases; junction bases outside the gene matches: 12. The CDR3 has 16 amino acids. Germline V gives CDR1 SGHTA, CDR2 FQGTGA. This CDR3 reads CASSPKGDREGYGYTF. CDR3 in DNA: TGTGCCAGCAGCCCTAAAGGGGACAGGGAGGGGTATGGCTACACCTTC.

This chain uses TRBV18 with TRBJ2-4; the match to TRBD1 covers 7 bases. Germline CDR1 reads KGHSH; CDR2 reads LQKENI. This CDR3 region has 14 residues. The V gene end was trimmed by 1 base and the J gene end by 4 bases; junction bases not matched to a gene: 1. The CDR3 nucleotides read TGTGCCAGCTCACCACGGGACAGTAAAAACATTCAGTACTTC. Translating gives CASSPRDSKNIQYF.

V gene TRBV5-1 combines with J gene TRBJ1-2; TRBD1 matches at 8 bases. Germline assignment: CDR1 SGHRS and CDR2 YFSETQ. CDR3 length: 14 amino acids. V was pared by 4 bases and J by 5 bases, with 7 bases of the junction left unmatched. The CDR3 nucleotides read TGCGCCAGCAGCATCGGACAGGGAATGTATGGCTACACCTTC. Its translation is CASSIGQGMYGYTF.

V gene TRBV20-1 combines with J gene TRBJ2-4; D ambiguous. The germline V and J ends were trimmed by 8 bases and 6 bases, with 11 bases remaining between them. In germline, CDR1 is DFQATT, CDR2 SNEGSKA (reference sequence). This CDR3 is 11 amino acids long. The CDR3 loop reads CSTRLGNIQYF. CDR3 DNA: TGCAGTACCCGATTGGGAAACATTCAGTACTTC.

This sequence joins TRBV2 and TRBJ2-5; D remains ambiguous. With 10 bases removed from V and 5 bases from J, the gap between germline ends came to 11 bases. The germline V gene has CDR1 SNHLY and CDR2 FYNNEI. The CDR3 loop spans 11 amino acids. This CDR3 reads CAIQTGETQYF. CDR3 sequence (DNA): TGTGCCATCCAGACCGGGGAGACCCAGTACTTC.

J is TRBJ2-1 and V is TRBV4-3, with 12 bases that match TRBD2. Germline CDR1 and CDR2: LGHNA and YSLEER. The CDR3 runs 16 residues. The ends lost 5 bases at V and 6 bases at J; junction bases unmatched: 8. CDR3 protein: CASSAQLAGGSNEQFF. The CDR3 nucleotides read TGCGCCAGCAGCGCCCAACTAGCGGGGGGTAGCAATGAGCAGTTCTTC.

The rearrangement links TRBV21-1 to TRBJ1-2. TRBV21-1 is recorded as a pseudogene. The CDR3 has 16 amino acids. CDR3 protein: CASSRQHTRGVYGYTF. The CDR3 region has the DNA TGTGCCAGCAGCCGACAGCATACCCGGGGAGTCTATGGCTACACCTTC.

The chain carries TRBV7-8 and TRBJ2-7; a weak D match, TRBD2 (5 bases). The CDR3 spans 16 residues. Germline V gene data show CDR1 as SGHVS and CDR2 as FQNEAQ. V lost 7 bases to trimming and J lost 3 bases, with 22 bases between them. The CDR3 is CASNKWAGSLNYEQYF. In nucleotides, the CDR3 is TGTGCCAGCAACAAATGGGCGGGTTCCCTCAACTACGAGCAGTACTTC. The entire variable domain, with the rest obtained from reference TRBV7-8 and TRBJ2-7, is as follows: GAGVSQSPRYKVAKRGQDVALRCDPISGHVSLFWYQQALGQGPEFLTYFQNEAQLDKSGLPSDRFFAERPEGSVSTLKIQRTQQEDSAVYLCASNKWAGSLNYEQYFGPGTRLTVT.

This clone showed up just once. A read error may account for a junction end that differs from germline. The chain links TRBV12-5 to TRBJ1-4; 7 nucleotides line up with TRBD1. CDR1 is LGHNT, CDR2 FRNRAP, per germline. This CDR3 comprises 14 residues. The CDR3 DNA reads TGTGCTAGTGGGTTGGGACAGTATAATGAAAAACTGTTTTTT. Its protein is CASGLGQYNEKLFF. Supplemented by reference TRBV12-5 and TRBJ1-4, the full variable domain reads DARVTQTPRHKVTEMGQEVTMRCQPILGHNTVFWYRQTMMQGLELLAYFRNRAPLDDSGMPKDRFSAEMPDATLATLKIQPSEPRDSAVYFCASGLGQYNEKLFFGSGTQLSVL.

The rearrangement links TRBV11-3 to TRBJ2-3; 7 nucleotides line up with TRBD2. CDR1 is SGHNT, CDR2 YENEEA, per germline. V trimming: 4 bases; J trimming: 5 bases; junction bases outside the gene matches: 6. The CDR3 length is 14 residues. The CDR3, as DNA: TGTGCCAGCAGCTGGGGGGGGACTGAAGATACGCAGTATTTT. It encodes CASSWGGTEDTQYF.

CDR3 nucleotides: TGCGCCAGCAGCCCGTCACTGAACACCGGGGAGCTGTTTTTT. Its protein is CASSPSLNTGELFF. V usage is TRBV5-1 and J usage is TRBJ2-2; no firm D call. The germline V and J ends were trimmed by 4 bases and 1 base, with 8 bases remaining between them. This CDR3 has 14 residues. From germline, CDR1 is SGHRS and CDR2 YFSETQ.

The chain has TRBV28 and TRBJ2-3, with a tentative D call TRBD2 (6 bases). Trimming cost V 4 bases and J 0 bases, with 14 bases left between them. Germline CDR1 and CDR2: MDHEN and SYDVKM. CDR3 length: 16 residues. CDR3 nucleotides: TGTGCCAGCAGTTCCCCCCGGGGGACTAGCACAGATACGCAGTATTTT. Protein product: CASSSPRGTSTDTQYF.

Here the CDR3 DNA reads TGTGCCAGCAGCAGGGACAGGGTAATCCAAGAGACCCAGTACTTC. This translates into CASSRDRVIQETQYF. The chain has TRBV5-4 and TRBJ2-5; 9 bases fit TRBD1. J lost 1 base, V lost 4 bases, and 5 bases had no gene match. The CDR3 runs 15 residues. Looked up from germline, CDR1 is SGHNT and CDR2 is YYREEE (reference sequence).

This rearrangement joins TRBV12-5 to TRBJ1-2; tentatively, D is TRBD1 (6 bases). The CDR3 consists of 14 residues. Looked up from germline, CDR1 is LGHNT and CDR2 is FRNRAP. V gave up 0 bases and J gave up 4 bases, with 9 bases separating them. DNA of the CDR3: TGTGCTAGTGGTTTGGTAACAGGGCCCTATGGCTACACCTTC. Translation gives CASGLVTGPYGYTF.